This T cell receptor beta chain stems from a study of T cell repertoires in ileal Crohn's disease. Study summary: About half received postoperative treatment, under 14 with thiopurines and around 18 anti-TNF.

This CDR3 has 12 amino acids. The V end lost 2 bases, the J end lost 2 bases, and 4 bases lay between the germline ends. From germline, CDR1 is SGHDT and CDR2 YYEEEE. Assay: immunoSEQ multiplex PCR; the TCRdb copy retains only in-frame clones and omits some. The table has some 10,000 clones, more than 65% seen once. Sequenced input: ileal tissue. The receptor's source is an adult with Crohn's disease. J is TRBJ1-1 and V is TRBV5-6, with D uncertain. CDR3 bases: TGTGCCAGCAGCTTTAGTAACACTGAAGCTTTCTTT. Translated: CASSFSNTEAFF.